These T cell receptor beta chains were read from a single sample in a study of T cell clones after liver transplantation. Repertoires were generated with immunoSEQ multiplex PCR, while TCRdb's copy carries only in-frame clones and drops some. The sample lists about 70,000 clones, around 80% seen once, with approximately 0.79% in the top ten. The sequencing used CD4+ T cells from blood, collected 12 months after liver transplant. The receptors derive from a human patient who received a liver transplant. Among the T cells, some may be from the graft donor. CDR3s include the opening cysteine and the closing phenylalanine or tryptophan. A D gene is named only where the DNA matches it firmly. Rows may omit the clone size; those that give it use once, few, many or a size class.

TRBV5-1,TRBJ2-1,TRBD2,.,TGCGCCAGCAGCCCCCGGACTAGCGGGGGACTCTACAATGAGCAGTTCTTC,CASSPRTSGGLYNEQFF
TRBV10-3,TRBJ2-1,.,few,TGTGCCATCAGCGGGACTCCTCCCTACAATGAGCAGTTCTTC,CAISGTPPYNEQFF
TRBV18,TRBJ2-5,.,.,TGTGCCAGCTCACCAAATGCAGGAGAGACCCAGTACTTC,CASSPNAGETQYF
TRBV5-1,TRBJ2-7,.,once,TGCGCCAGCAGCATGACAGCAGGCGCCTACGAGCAGTACTTC,CASSMTAGAYEQYF
TRBV4-2,TRBJ2-3,.,.,TGTGCCAGCAGCCAACCCACATTAGATACGCAGTATTTT,CASSQPTLDTQYF
TRBV6-5,TRBJ1-2,TRBD1,few,TGTGCCAGCAGTCTCTACCGGGACAGGGGCCATGGCTACACCTTC,CASSLYRDRGHGYTF
TRBV30,TRBJ2-1,.,.,TGTGCCTGGAGTGCAGGGGCCCAGCAGTTCTTC,CAWSAGAQQFF
TRBV2,TRBJ2-3,TRBD2,few,TGTGCCAGCAGTGACCGGGAGGGCACAGATACGCAGTATTTT,CASSDREGTDTQYF
TRBV6-6,TRBJ2-7,TRBD1,once,TGTGCCAGCAGTTACGACAGGGTCGACGAGCAGTACTTC,CASSYDRVDEQYF
TRBV21-1,TRBJ1-5,.,.,TGTGCCAGCAGCAAAAAGGAGGCGAGCGGCCCCAATCAGCCCCAGCATTTT,CASSKKEASGPNQPQHF
TRBV5-1,TRBJ2-5,.,.,TGCGCCAGCAGCTTGGTGGGGGAGACCCAGTACTTC,CASSLVGETQYF
TRBV28,TRBJ2-7,.,once,TGTGCCAGCAGTCCTTGGACGGGTTCCTACGAGCAGTACTTC,CASSPWTGSYEQYF
TRBV18,TRBJ2-6,.,once,TGTGCCAGCTCACCTCTCTCTCGGCAGGCCCTCTCTGGGGCCAACGTCCTGACTTTC,CASSPLSRQALSGANVLTF
TRBV6-6,TRBJ2-4,.,.,TGTGCCAGCAGTTACTCTACCGGGACCGCGGAAAACATTCAGTACTTC,CASSYSTGTAENIQYF
TRBV11-3,TRBJ2-2,.,.,TGTGCCAGCAGCTTAGGAGGCAGAGACACCGGGGAGCTGTTTTTT,CASSLGGRDTGELFF
TRBV5-1,TRBJ2-2,TRBD2,.,TGCGCCAGCAGCGTACTAGCGGGGGTGAACACCGGGGAGCTGTTTTTT,CASSVLAGVNTGELFF
TRBV28,TRBJ1-5,.,.,TGTGCCAGCAGTTTACCTGGGCAGAAAAATCAGCCCCAGCATTTT,CASSLPGQKNQPQHF
TRBV6-6,TRBJ2-5,.,.,TGTGCCAGCAGTACCCCGAGCGGTCGCCAAGAGACCCAGTACTTC,CASSTPSGRQETQYF
TRBV6-5,TRBJ1-5,.,.,TGTGCCAGCAGTTACAGGCGGGGAGGCAATCAGCCCCAGCATTTT,CASSYRRGGNQPQHF
TRBV6-5,TRBJ2-7,.,.,TGTGCCAGCAGTTACGGCCAGGGGTACTACGAGCAGTACTTC,CASSYGQGYYEQYF
TRBV4-1,TRBJ1-5,TRBD1,.,TGCGCCAGCAGCCAAGATCGGACAGGGAGTGGGCCCCAGCATTTT,CASSQDRTGSGPQHF
TRBV4-1,TRBJ1-5,.,.,TGCGCCAGCAGCCAGGGCCTAGGGGGGCGCTTTCCCAATCAGCCCCAGCATTTT,CASSQGLGGRFPNQPQHF
TRBV6-6,TRBJ2-3,TRBD1,.,TGTGCCAGCAGTTACTCAGGGACAGGGTTTTCGAATACGCAGTATTTT,CASSYSGTGFSNTQYF
TRBV9,TRBJ2-3,.,.,TGTGCCAGCAGCGTACTAGTCGGATTGGGAGATACGCAGTATTTT,CASSVLVGLGDTQYF
TRBV4-1,TRBJ2-3,.,.,TGCGCCAGCAGCCAAGGACAGTTCACAGATACGCAGTATTTT,CASSQGQFTDTQYF
TRBV6-5,TRBJ2-6,.,.,TGTGCCAGCAGTTACGGACCCCTGGAAGTCCTGACTTTC,CASSYGPLEVLTF
TRBV7-6,TRBJ2-1,TRBD1,.,TGTGCCAGCAGTAGCCGGACAGGGAACAATGAGCAGTTCTTC,CASSSRTGNNEQFF
TRBV5-1,TRBJ2-1,.,.,TGCGCCAGCAGCTTGGATTCAGCGCACTACAATGAGCAGTTCTTC,CASSLDSAHYNEQFF
TRBV7-8,TRBJ1-3,.,.,TGTGCCAGCAGCTTGATGGGGGCATTGGGTGGAAACACCATATATTTT,CASSLMGALGGNTIYF
TRBV6-1,TRBJ1-3,.,.,TGTGCCAGCAGTGCACGAGGGGGAAAGTCTGGAAACACCATATATTTT,CASSARGGKSGNTIYF
TRBV5-1,TRBJ2-5,TRBD2,.,TGCGCCAGCAGCCCCCTATCGACTAGCGGTAGGGAGACCCAGTACTTC,CASSPLSTSGRETQYF
TRBV5-4,TRBJ1-2,.,.,TGTGCCAGCAGCGCCAGGGGTGGGGGAGGCTACACCTTC,CASSARGGGGYTF
TRBV5-1,TRBJ2-7,TRBD2,.,TGCGCCAGCAGCAATGGACTAGCGGGAGTATCCTACGAGCAGTACTTC,CASSNGLAGVSYEQYF
TRBV10-3,TRBJ1-3,.,.,TGTGCCACTAGACTCAGGGAATCTGGAAACACCATATATTTT,CATRLRESGNTIYF
TRBV7-2,TRBJ1-3,.,.,TGTGCCAGCAGTTCCAATCCCGCGACCCGAAACACCATATATTTT,CASSSNPATRNTIYF
TRBV5-5,TRBJ1-1,.,.,TGTGCCAGCAGCTGGACTGACAGATCGAACACTGAAGCTTTCTTT,CASSWTDRSNTEAFF
TRBV18,TRBJ2-1,TRBD1,.,TGTGCCAGCTCACAAAAACAGGGGATCGATGAGCAGTTCTTC,CASSQKQGIDEQFF
TRBV2,TRBJ1-1,.,.,TGTGCCAGCAGTCCGACAGGGAACACTGAAGCTTTCTTT,CASSPTGNTEAFF
TRBV9,TRBJ2-3,.,.,TGTGCCAGCAGCGTCGGTCTCTTGAGTCCAGATACGCAGTATTTT,CASSVGLLSPDTQYF
TRBV7-9,TRBJ2-1,.,.,TGTGCCAGCAGCGCGCGGTACAGTAACAATGAGCAGTTCTTC,CASSARYSNNEQFF
TRBV7-2,TRBJ2-5,.,.,TGTGCCAGCAGCTTAGCGCAGTCTATGGGAGAGACCCAGTACTTC,CASSLAQSMGETQYF
TRBV7-9,TRBJ2-1,TRBD2,.,TGTGCCAGCAGCTCCGGGACTAGCGGGCTAAATGAGCAGTTCTTC,CASSSGTSGLNEQFF
TRBV11-2,TRBJ2-5,.,.,TGTGCCAGCAGAACACAGGATGGGGGAGAGACCCAGTACTTC,CASRTQDGGETQYF
TRBV7-9,TRBJ1-4,.,few,TGTGCCAGCAGCCCCCGCACGACCCGAGGGAAACTGTTTTTT,CASSPRTTRGKLFF
TRBV19,TRBJ1-5,TRBD1,.,TGTGCCAGTAGCCCCCTGGGACAGGGGGCGAATCAGCCCCAGCATTTT,CASSPLGQGANQPQHF
TRBV1,TRBJ2-3,.,.,TGCACCAGCAGCCAAGATACGGGGATCCTCCCTAGCACAGATACGCAGTATTTT,CTSSQDTGILPSTDTQYF